The T cell receptor (beta chain) under discussion was sequenced for a study of monozygotic twins with inflammatory bowel disease. General observations from the study: Healthy twins showed more clonotype sharing with others than IBD patients, especially patients with disease activity.

The CDR3 extends over 13 amino acids. Germline CDR1 DFQATT, CDR2 SNEGSKA (reference sequence). As to this clonotype: Antigen specificity is unknown.

The RNA usage for each TCR library was roughly 3.5 ug of total RNA. Reprocessing the 5' RACE reads, TCRdb reports a single entry for every CDR3 protein and omits DNA. The sample table includes around 230,000 distinct CDR3 sequences. This receptor was obtained from a human donor with ulcerative colitis or Crohn's disease, or a healthy co-twin of an affected twin (not recorded which). The sequenced material came from blood. The V gene is TRBV20-1, the J gene TRBJ1-1. The CDR3 protein is CSAKEVPNTEAFF.